This is a list of T cell receptor beta chains from one sample in a study of blood T cell repertoires in COVID-19. This table comes from immunoSEQ multiplex PCR, and its TCRdb copy is limited to in-frame clones, with some not included. The sample has about 100,000 clones; more than 85% are singletons. The sample comprised peripheral blood. The source of these receptors is a man aged 25 to 45 in a cohort sampled during active COVID-19. Both conserved end residues are part of each CDR3. The order of the fields is CDR3 length, clone size, V gene, D gene, J gene, CDR3 protein, CDR3 DNA. The D gene is left open where the match is weak. Clone size is not always given. Where it is, it says once, few, many or a class for expanded clones.

11	NA	TRBV24-1	NA	TRBJ1-2	CATSDQLGYTF	TGTGCCACCAGTGATCAATTGGGCTACACCTTC
12	once	TRBV5-1	TRBD1	TRBJ1-1	CASSSDRGKAFF	TGCGCCAGCAGCTCAGACAGGGGAAAGGCTTTCTTT
11	NA	TRBV5-5	NA	TRBJ2-5	CASSLRETQYF	TGTGCCAGCAGCCTACGTGAGACCCAGTACTTC
14	NA	TRBV7-9	NA	TRBJ1-5	CASSSAGKGQPQHF	TGTGCCAGCAGCTCTGCAGGGAAGGGTCAGCCCCAGCATTTT
15	NA	TRBV5-1	TRBD1	TRBJ2-7	CASSVGGQGKSEQYF	TGCGCCAGCAGCGTTGGGGGACAGGGTAAGAGCGAGCAGTACTTC
14	NA	TRBV5-6	NA	TRBJ2-7	CASSRGVGGHEQYF	TGTGCCAGCAGCCGGGGGGTCGGGGGCCACGAGCAGTACTTC
15	NA	TRBV9	NA	TRBJ2-1	CASSVGGSRYNEQFF	TGTGCCAGCAGCGTAGGGGGCTCCCGGTACAATGAGCAGTTCTTC
11	NA	TRBV12-3/TRBV12-4	NA	TRBJ1-2	CASSFRRGYTF	TGTGCCAGCAGTTTCCGTCGTGGCTACACCTTC
14	NA	TRBV28	TRBD1	TRBJ1-2	CASSPGQGFSGYTF	TGTGCCAGCAGCCCCGGACAGGGATTCTCCGGCTACACCTTC
13	NA	TRBV6-1	NA	TRBJ1-2	CASSEAWTAGYTF	TGTGCCAGCAGTGAAGCCTGGACAGCTGGCTACACCTTC
17	NA	TRBV2	TRBD1	TRBJ1-5	CATTGGLGQTSNQPQHF	TGTGCCACCACAGGGGGCCTTGGACAGACTAGCAATCAGCCCCAGCATTTT
14	NA	TRBV6-5	TRBD1	TRBJ1-2	CAAPTGQGIEGYTF	TGTGCCGCACCCACCGGACAGGGGATAGAAGGCTACACCTTC
17	few	TRBV3-1/TRBV3-2	NA	TRBJ2-5	CASSQEWSEARQETQYF	TGTGCCAGCAGCCAAGAATGGAGCGAGGCACGGCAAGAGACCCAGTACTTC
14	NA	TRBV30	NA	TRBJ1-4	CAWTQPGGNEKLFF	TGTGCCTGGACCCAGCCTGGGGGCAATGAAAAACTGTTTTTT
16	once	TRBV9	TRBD1	TRBJ1-2	CASSEATGGFGYGYTF	TGTGCCAGCAGCGAAGCCACAGGGGGCTTTGGCTATGGCTACACCTTC
15	NA	TRBV19	NA	TRBJ1-1	CASSMSFRGNTEAFF	TGTGCCAGTAGTATGAGTTTCAGGGGGAACACTGAAGCTTTCTTT